This TCR beta chain was found in a study of blood T cell repertoires in COVID-19. Study in general: Sample material is recorded as cDNA or gDNA derived from T cells, B-cell-depleted T cells, or PBMCs.

Original processing notes: Amplification of reference gene primers provided the estimated nucleated cell counts. Libraries were prepared by immunoSEQ multiplex PCR; TCRdb keeps only in-frame clonotypes and omits some of them. V and J calls and clone size are copied from that table; D and trimming were computed from the DNA. The repertoire holds roughly 200,000 clones, with around 85% as singletons. Germline V lookup: CDR1 MDHEN, CDR2 SYDVKM. Trimming cost V 5 bases and J 2 bases, with 16 bases left between them. The CDR3 loop spans 16 amino acids. Sequencing was done on a sample of peripheral blood. The receptor comes from a person in their 70s with COVID-19, enrolled during active disease. The gene calls are TRBV28 and TRBJ1-5; the D gene is possibly TRBD1 (5 bases). The CDR3 here is CASSSGAIPRNQPQHF. As DNA, the CDR3 is TGTGCCAGCAGTAGTGGGGCCATACCTCGCAATCAGCCCCAGCATTTT.